The following is a TCR beta chain sequence with its context. Its antigen is not known. A multiplex PCR was run with 60 Vbeta primers and 13 Jbeta primers. TCRdb's table, derived via immunoSEQ multiplex PCR, lists solely in-frame clones and lacks some. This table lists around 200,000 clones. Participants comprised healthy donors of bone marrow. This entry belongs to a study of cytomegalovirus exposure and HLA in healthy donors. Findings and caveats of the study: According to a later analysis, donors in an Asian-associated ancestry cluster reportedly had fewer N-insertions than the roughly 670-donor mean. Earlier findings revealed that most TCR beta V segments proved productive either about 87% or about 30% of the time. Researchers counted around 170 TCR beta chains as cytomegalovirus-associated.

The CDR3 consists of 16 residues. Germline lookup yields CDR1 SEHNR and CDR2 FQNEAQ (reference sequence). Between the trimmed V and J ends, which lost 7 bases and 0 bases, there was a span of 17 bases. This sequence originates from a girl under 10 years old in good health and CMV-seropositive. V is TRBV7-9 and J is TRBJ2-3; perhaps TRBD2 as D (6 bases). Sequenced input: PBMCs. The CDR3 is CASNYGRGISTDTQYF. The CDR3 DNA reads TGTGCCAGCAACTATGGACGCGGGATAAGCACAGATACGCAGTATTTT.